The 20 T cell receptor beta chains listed next were all sequenced from one sample in a study of blood T cells in healthy people across ages. Primers used in a second PCR of about 7 to 12 cycles were a sample-barcoded 5' primer and a J-beta primer mix. Each CDR3 protein gets one entry after TCRdb re-called the 5' RACE reads with MiXCR. The table lists roughly 2 million distinct CDR3 sequences, 49% of them singletons. Material: blood. Source of these receptors: a middle-aged woman in good health.

The gene calls are TRBV4-2 and TRBJ2-6; D gene uncertain. Germline V gene data show CDR1 as LGHNA and CDR2 as YNFKEQ. V lost 0 bases and J 2 bases, leaving 8 bases between the germline ends. The CDR3 length is 16 residues. The CDR3 protein is CASSQERGAGANVLTF. DNA of the CDR3: TGTGCCAGCAGCCAAGAACGTGGGGCTGGGGCCAACGTCCTGACTTTC.

The chain couples TRBV7-2 to TRBJ2-1; 7 bases map to TRBD2. In germline, CDR1 is SGHTA, CDR2 FQGNSA. The CDR3 is made up of 14 amino acids. After removal of 5 bases from V and 5 bases from J, the junction contained 6 bases not matched to a gene. DNA for the CDR3: TGTGCCAGCAGCCGCGGACTAGGAGACAATGAGCAGTTCTTC. Translation: CASSRGLGDNEQFF.

This clonotype was found a few times. The chain uses TRBV6-6 and TRBJ2-3; TRBD2 might be the D (5 bases). V dropped 2 bases and J dropped 0 bases, with 9 bases sitting between them. CDR1 MNHNY and CDR2 SVGAGI come from the germline V gene (reference sequence). The CDR3 extends over 15 amino acids. The CDR3 loop reads CASSYLLGSTDTQYF. The CDR3 DNA sequence: TGTGCCAGCAGTTACCTACTAGGAAGCACAGATACGCAGTATTTT.

This rearrangement joins TRBV29-1 to TRBJ2-7; 11 nucleotides match TRBD2. Germline CDR1 SQVTM, CDR2 ANQGSEA. J gave up 3 bases and V 7 bases, and 5 bases lay outside the gene matches. The CDR3 consists of 13 residues. The chain's CDR3 is CSAHGLAGYEQYF. For the CDR3, the DNA is TGCAGCGCCCACGGACTAGCGGGCTACGAGCAGTACTTC.

The chain is built from TRBV6-6 and TRBJ2-4, with 7 positions matching TRBD1. This CDR3 contains 14 residues. Trimming cost V 6 bases and J 13 bases; bases outside gene matches: 15. From germline, CDR1 is MNHNY and CDR2 SVGAGI (reference sequence). DNA of the CDR3: TGTGCCAGCAGGAGGGGACAGCTATACAATGAGCAGTACTTC. Translating it yields CASRRGQLYNEQYF.

In regard to this clonotype: The missing conserved phenylalanine or tryptophan at the end of this CDR3 makes a read error likely. The limits of the CDR3 on the DNA are not certain, so only TCRdb's listed CDR3 is given. The rearrangement links TRBV21-1 to TRBJ2-5; the D call TRBD1 from the table was never checked on the DNA. TRBV21-1 represents a pseudogene. The CDR3 numbers 14 amino acids, ends counted. CDR3 residues: CASSKQRTQETQYL.

This chain links TRBV6-5 with TRBJ2-7; tentatively, D is TRBD1 (6 bases). V lost 3 bases and J lost 1, with 19 bases in between. Per germline, CDR1 MNHEY and CDR2 SVGAGI. CDR3 length equals 17 residues. The CDR3 DNA reads as TGTGCCAGCAGTTATCGGCCGGGCCTCAGGGGATCCTACGAGCAGTACTTC. This gives the protein CASSYRPGLRGSYEQYF.

This clonotype was picked up one time. This rearrangement joins TRBV11-3 to TRBJ2-1, with 7 bases that match TRBD2. The ends lost 5 bases at V and 6 bases at J; junction bases unmatched: 7. CDR1 and CDR2 from the germline V gene are SGHNT and YENEEA. The CDR3 length is 14 residues. This chain's CDR3 is CASSSSGYSNEQFF. DNA for the CDR3: TGTGCCAGCAGCAGTAGCGGGTACTCCAATGAGCAGTTCTTC.

This chain links TRBV12-3 or TRBV12-4 with TRBJ2-3; TRBD2 matches at 10 bases. The CDR3 sequence is 17 residues long. V lost 9 bases and J lost 2; bases outside the gene matches: 14. CDR3 amino acids: CASTGTSESGSTDTQYF. CDR3 nucleotide sequence: TGTGCCAGTACCGGGACTAGCGAATCAGGATCCACAGATACGCAGTATTTT.

This clonotype was recorded a few times. This sequence joins TRBV7-9 and TRBJ2-3, with D uncertain. Germline V gene lookup returns CDR1 SEHNR and CDR2 FQNEAQ (reference sequence). The CDR3 has 15 residues. The V and J ends lost 1 base and 0 bases respectively, with 8 bases between them. CDR3 coding DNA: TGTGCCAGCAGCTTAGTATCGCCTAGCACAGATACGCAGTATTTT. Protein sequence: CASSLVSPSTDTQYF.

The V call is TRBV7-2, the J call TRBJ1-5; D unclear. The germline V gene has CDR1 SGHTA and CDR2 FQGNSA. V shed 6 bases and J shed 3 bases, with 21 bases lying between them. The CDR3 length is 17 residues. The CDR3 loop reads CASSWNFTHRYNQPQHF. DNA for the CDR3: TGTGCCAGCAGTTGGAACTTTACCCATAGATACAATCAGCCCCAGCATTTT.

The gene calls are TRBV10-3 and TRBJ2-1; no clear D. Deletions cut 6 bases from V and 10 bases from J, with 10 bases between. Germline V gives CDR1 ENHRY, CDR2 SYGVKD. This CDR3 is built from 11 residues. In DNA form, the CDR3 reads TGTGCCATCAGCGACGAGAGGGAGCAGTTCTTC. Translated: CAISDEREQFF.

The chain links TRBV20-1 to TRBJ1-4; perhaps TRBD1 as D (6 bases). Germline CDR1 reads DFQATT; CDR2 reads SNEGSKA (reference sequence). The CDR3 extends over 14 amino acids. Trimming left V 6 bases short and J 0 bases short, with 11 bases between. The CDR3 loop is CSARTVATNEKLFF. DNA for the CDR3: TGCAGTGCCCGGACAGTTGCAACTAATGAAAAACTGTTTTTT.

This clonotype was observed a single time. An end of the junction differs from the germline gene, which may be a read error. The chain employs TRBV20-1 and TRBJ2-5; D is undetermined. This CDR3 region has 11 residues. Germline V gene sequence: CDR1 DFQATT, CDR2 SNEGSKA (reference sequence). CDR3 DNA: TGCATTGCTAGAGATATAGAGACCCAGTACTTC. Translated: CIARDIETQYF.

A note on this clonotype: Only one base separates this from a far larger clonotype, so it likely reflects a read error. The chain recombines TRBV7-2 with TRBJ2-7; TRBD1 aligns across 11 bases. This CDR3 region has 15 residues. CDR1 SGHTA and CDR2 FQGNSA come from the germline V gene. CDR3 sequence: CAGSLGQGATYEQYF. CDR3 sequence (DNA): TGTGCCGGCAGTCTCGGACAGGGGGCCACCTACGAGCAGTACTTC.

The V gene is TRBV6-5, the J gene TRBJ2-1; D gene uncertain. The CDR3 sequence is 14 residues long. The V and J ends lost 0 bases and 8 bases respectively, with 11 bases between them. In germline, CDR1 is MNHEY, CDR2 SVGAGI. In DNA, the CDR3 is TGTGCCAGCAGTTACTCTAGCTATAAGGATGAGCAGTTCTTC. Amino acids: CASSYSSYKDEQFF.

V gene TRBV20-1 combines with J gene TRBJ2-1, with 9 bases that match TRBD1. This CDR3 has 15 amino acids. The germline CDR1 and CDR2 sequences are DFQATT and SNEGSKA (reference sequence). J was trimmed by 6 bases and V by 5 bases; bases with no gene match: 11. CDR3 sequence: CSAVSGTGSFNEQFF. Written as DNA, the CDR3 is TGCAGTGCTGTATCCGGGACAGGGTCTTTCAATGAGCAGTTCTTC.

This clonotype was observed a handful of times. The chain's CDR3 is CASSQELEPGANVLTF. The CDR3 DNA reads as TGCGCCAGCAGCCAAGAACTGGAGCCTGGGGCCAACGTCCTGACTTTC. V usage is TRBV4-3 and J usage is TRBJ2-6; D is ambiguous. CDR3 length equals 16 residues. Germline CDR1 and CDR2: LGHNA and YSLEER. Between the trimmed V and J ends, which lost 0 bases and 2 bases, there was a span of 8 bases.

The V and J genes are TRBV12-3 or TRBV12-4 and TRBJ2-1, with 9 bases aligning to TRBD2. Germline trimming cut 3 bases from V and 4 bases from J; bases unmatched to any gene: 7. There are 16 residues in the CDR3. This CDR3 is CASSFKRGVKYNEQFF. DNA for the CDR3: TGTGCCAGCAGTTTTAAGCGGGGGGTCAAATACAATGAGCAGTTCTTC.

The V call is TRBV2, the J call TRBJ2-5; 10 nucleotides align to TRBD2. Near its end, the DNA agrees better with TRBJ2-7, so the J call may be wrong. There are 16 residues in the CDR3. Germline CDR1 SNHLY, CDR2 FYNNEI. The CDR3 DNA sequence: TGTGCCAGCATGTGGAGTAGCGGGGGGTTGCTCTACGAGCAGTACTTC. Its protein product is CASMWSSGGLLYEQYF.